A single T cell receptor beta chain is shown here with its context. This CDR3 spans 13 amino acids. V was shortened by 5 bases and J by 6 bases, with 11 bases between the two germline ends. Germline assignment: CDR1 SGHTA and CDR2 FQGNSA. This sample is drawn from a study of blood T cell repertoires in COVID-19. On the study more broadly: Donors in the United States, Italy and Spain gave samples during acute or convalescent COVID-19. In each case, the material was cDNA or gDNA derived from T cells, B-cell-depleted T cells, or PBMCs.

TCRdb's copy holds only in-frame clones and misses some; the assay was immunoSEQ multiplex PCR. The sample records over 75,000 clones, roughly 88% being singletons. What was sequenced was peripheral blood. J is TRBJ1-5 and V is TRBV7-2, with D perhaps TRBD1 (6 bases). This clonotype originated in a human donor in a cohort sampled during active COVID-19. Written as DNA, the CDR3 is TGTGCCAGCAGCGCACAGGGCTCTCAGCCCCAGCATTTT. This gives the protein CASSAQGSQPQHF.